The T cell receptor beta chain under discussion was sequenced for a study of blood T cell repertoires in COVID-19. Study information: The United States, Italy and Spain were the sources of the acute and convalescent COVID-19 samples. Nucleic acid was either cDNA or gDNA, and it came from T cells, B-cell-depleted T cells, or PBMCs.

Patients at the Seattle site were enrolled during active infection and followed longitudinally. Trimming removed 5 bases from V and 3 bases from J; junction bases left unmatched: 11. CDR3 length: 16 residues. Per germline, CDR1 SGHVS and CDR2 FNYEAQ. This clone was seen a single time. In the original workflow: Amplifying reference gene primers gave estimates of nucleated cell counts. This table comes from immunoSEQ multiplex PCR, and its TCRdb copy is limited to in-frame clones, with some not included. The V and J calls and clone size come from that table; D and trimming were worked out from the DNA. The repertoire holds 300,000 to 400,000 clones, with 80% to 90% as singletons.

The chain couples TRBV7-6 to TRBJ2-7, with 9 bases that match TRBD1. This TCR was recovered from a woman in her forties or fifties with COVID-19, enrolled during active disease. Material: peripheral blood. The CDR3 coding sequence is TGTGCCAGCAGCCCTCCCCCCGGACAGGGGCTCTACGAGCAGTACTTC. Its protein product is CASSPPPGQGLYEQYF.